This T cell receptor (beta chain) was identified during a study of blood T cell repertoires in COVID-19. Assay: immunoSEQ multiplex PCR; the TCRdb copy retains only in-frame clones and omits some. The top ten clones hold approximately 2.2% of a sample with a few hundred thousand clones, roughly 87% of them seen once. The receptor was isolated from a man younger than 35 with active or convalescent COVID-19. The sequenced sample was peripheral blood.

In nucleotides, the CDR3 is TGTGCCAGCAGTGCCGCAGGGGGTTACCGGTTAGTCATGGTAGCCGGGGAGCTGTTTTTT. Residues: CASSAAGGYRLVMVAGELFF. V and J are TRBV6-1 and TRBJ2-2, with TRBD1 matching over 7 bases. CDR1 MNHNS and CDR2 SASEGT come from the germline V gene. The CDR3 loop spans 20 amino acids. V lost 4 bases and J lost 6; bases outside the gene matches: 23.